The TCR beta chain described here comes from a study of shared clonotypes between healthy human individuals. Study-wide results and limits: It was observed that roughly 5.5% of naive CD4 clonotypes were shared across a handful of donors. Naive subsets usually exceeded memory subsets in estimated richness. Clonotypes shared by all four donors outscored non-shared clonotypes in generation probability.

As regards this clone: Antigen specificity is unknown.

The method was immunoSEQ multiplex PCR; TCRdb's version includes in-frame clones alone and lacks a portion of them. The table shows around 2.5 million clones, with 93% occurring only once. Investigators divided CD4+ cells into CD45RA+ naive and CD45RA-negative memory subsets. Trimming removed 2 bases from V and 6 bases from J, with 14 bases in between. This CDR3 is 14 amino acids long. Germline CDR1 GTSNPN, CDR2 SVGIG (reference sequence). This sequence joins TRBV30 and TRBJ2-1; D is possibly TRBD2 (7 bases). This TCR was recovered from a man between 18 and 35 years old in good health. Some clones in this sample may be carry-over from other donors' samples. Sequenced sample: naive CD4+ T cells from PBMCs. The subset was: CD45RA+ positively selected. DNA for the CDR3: TGTGCCTGGAGTCCCGCGGGGGCCCTCAATGAGCAGTTCTTC. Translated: CAWSPAGALNEQFF.